This TCR beta chain stems from a study of blood T cells in healthy people across ages. Findings and limits, study-wide: Roughly linearly, TCR beta diversity per million T cells fell as age increased.

CDR3 size: 12 residues. Germline CDR1 and CDR2: MNHEY and SVGEGT. V was cut by 6 bases and J by 6 bases, with 8 bases left in between. For the second PCR, which ran for about 6 to 11 cycles, a sample-barcoded 5' primer and a J-beta primer mix were used. TCRdb ran MiXCR on the 5' RACE reads and lists one entry per CDR3 protein. Of 1.5 million to 2 million distinct CDR3 sequences detected, 28% appear once; the ten largest clones hold around 7.7%. Russia was home to the donors, healthy Caucasian individuals aged roughly 6 to 90. Peripheral blood samples of roughly 9.9 milliliters were drawn from each donor. Extraction of total RNA produced a minimum of 5 micrograms from each sample. This clonotype appeared once. Its matching antigen is unknown.

This TCR was recovered from a woman aged 25 to 39 in good health. This chain uses TRBV6-2 or TRBV6-3 with TRBJ2-2, with TRBD2 as a possible D gene (5 bases). The specimen was blood. CDR3 sequence (DNA): TGTGCCAGCAGACTAGACGCCGGGGAGCTGTTTTTT. Its translation: CASRLDAGELFF.